Presented here are 15 T cell receptor beta chains from one specimen sequenced in a study of T cell repertoires in aging, cancer and after chemotherapy. The template was genomic DNA from peripheral blood, not RNA. TRB rearrangements spanning V, D and J were amplified using mixed TRB-A/B primers. TCRdb recomputed calls from the multiplex PCR reads with MiXCR, one row per CDR3 protein. The repertoire holds 8,700 or so distinct CDR3 sequences, roughly 24% seen once, with about 2.4% in the top ten. The sample consisted of blood. These receptors were taken from a human donor in good health.

The chain uses TRBV19 and TRBJ1-5; 8 bases are a match to TRBD1. The junction had 16 bases not matched to a gene; V was cut back by 5 bases and J by 10 bases. Per germline, CDR1 LNHDA and CDR2 SQIVND (reference sequence). This CDR3 spans 16 amino acids. The CDR3 loop is CASSLKGQARWLPQHF. CDR3 bases: TGTGCCAGTAGTTTAAAGGGACAGGCGCGTTGGCTACCCCAGCATTTT.

By share, this clonotype ranks as medium-sized. The V call is TRBV5-5, the J call TRBJ2-7; D is uncertain. This CDR3 contains 14 residues. The germline gives CDR1 SGHKS, CDR2 YYEKEE (reference sequence). V dropped 4 bases and J dropped 5 bases, with 16 bases sitting between them. The CDR3 reads CASSIGPWMDEQYF. CDR3 DNA sequence: TGTGCCAGCAGCATCGGACCCTGGATGGACGAGCAGTACTTC.

A remark on this clonotype: A much larger clone differs by one base, so this may be a read error. The chain is built from TRBV27 and TRBJ2-7; 7 bases are a match to TRBD2. Looked up from germline, CDR1 is MNHEY and CDR2 is SMNVEV (reference sequence). The CDR3 is 16 amino acids. The CDR3 spells CAGRRRLAGSSYEQYF. The CDR3 coding sequence is TGTGCCGGCAGGCGTCGGTTAGCGGGTAGCTCCTACGAGCAGTACTTC.

In its sample, this clonotype is medium-sized (0.01 to 0.1%). CDR3 residues: CATRQGMTGELFF. The CDR3 region has the DNA TGTGCCACGAGACAGGGGATGACCGGGGAGCTGTTTTTT. The J gene is TRBJ2-2, the V gene TRBV19; TRBD1 aligns across 8 bases. The germline gives CDR1 LNHDA, CDR2 SQIVND (reference sequence). Unmatched junction bases numbered 6, after V lost 10 bases and J lost 5 bases. The CDR3 sequence is 13 residues long.

On this clonotype itself: A junction boundary mismatches the germline segment, possibly from a read error. The chain couples TRBV10-3 to TRBJ2-2; 9 nucleotides align to TRBD1. CDR1 is ENHRY and CDR2 is SYGVKD in the germline V gene. This CDR3 comprises 16 residues. CDR3 nucleotides: TGTGCCATCAGTAGGTCGACAGGGGGGTCCACCGGGAAGCTGTTTTTT. Residues: CAISRSTGGSTGKLFF.

This chain joins TRBV7-2 and TRBJ2-7; D is unresolved. The J call is doubtful: the DNA matches TRBJ2-1 better. Germline V gives CDR1 SGHTA, CDR2 FQGNSA. The CDR3 length is 15 residues. The chain's CDR3 is CASSLQVSSDNEQFF. The CDR3 DNA reads TGTGCCAGCAGCTTACAGGTTAGCAGCGACAATGAGCAGTTCTTC.

This clonotype has a handful of counts. DNA for the CDR3: TGTGCCAGCAGTCTCTCCGTCGGGTCCTCTGAGCAGTACTTC. It yields the protein CASSLSVGSSEQYF. V and J are TRBV28 and TRBJ2-7; D call uncertain. The CDR3 has 14 residues. Germline V gene sequence: CDR1 MDHEN, CDR2 SYDVKM. V was shortened by 5 bases and J by 7 bases, with 18 bases between the two germline ends.

V is TRBV18 and J is TRBJ2-5; tentatively, D is TRBD1 (6 bases). V was shortened by 6 bases and J by 1 base, with 15 bases between the two germline ends. Germline V gene sequence: CDR1 KGHSH, CDR2 LQKENI. This CDR3 has 15 residues. DNA for the CDR3: TGTGCCAGCTCCCTACAACAGGGACGCCAAGAGACCCAGTACTTC. It yields the protein CASSLQQGRQETQYF.

Within the sample, this clonotype is medium-sized. This chain uses TRBV10-3 with TRBJ2-2, with D unresolved. This CDR3 spans 14 amino acids. V lost 3 bases, J lost 0 bases, and 5 bases lay in between. CDR1 is ENHRY, CDR2 SYGVKD, per germline. The CDR3 sequence is CAISDLTNTGELFF. The CDR3 bases are TGTGCCATCAGTGATTTGACGAACACCGGGGAGCTGTTTTTT.

This clonotype occurred once. The chain recombines TRBV18 with TRBJ2-5; D gene uncertain. CDR3 size: 11 residues. Germline assignment: CDR1 KGHSH and CDR2 LQKENI. The V and J ends lost 3 bases and 5 bases respectively, with 4 bases between them. The CDR3 nucleotides are TGTGCCAGCTCACCGGGGGAGACCCAGTACTTC. Translated, it gives CASSPGETQYF.

The V and J genes are TRBV12-3 or TRBV12-4 and TRBJ2-4; 10 nucleotides line up with TRBD1. V was clipped by 6 bases and J by 2 bases; unmatched bases: 7. The CDR3 length is 16 residues. The CDR3 nucleotides read TGTGCCAGCAGCCAGGGACAGGGGTGGACCAAAAACATTCAGTACTTC. Its protein product is CASSQGQGWTKNIQYF.

The genes are TRBV5-1 and TRBJ1-1; 7 positions match TRBD1. Trimming at V came to 4 bases and at J to 4 bases, leaving 4 bases not matched to a gene. This CDR3 comprises 13 residues. CDR1 and CDR2 from the germline V gene are SGHRS and YFSETQ. CDR3 region: CASSDRVSTEAFF. CDR3 nucleotide sequence: TGCGCCAGCAGCGACAGGGTGAGCACTGAAGCTTTCTTT.

V and J are TRBV7-2 and TRBJ2-5; 9 positions match TRBD1. V dropped 4 bases and J dropped 5; count of bases not matched to a gene: 8. Germline CDR1 reads SGHTA; CDR2 reads FQGNSA. There are 15 residues in the CDR3. The CDR3 protein is CASSYGTGSEETQYF. For the CDR3, the DNA is TGTGCCAGCAGCTACGGGACAGGGTCCGAGGAGACCCAGTACTTC.

This chain links TRBV28 with TRBJ1-1; tentative D call: TRBD1 (5 bases). The CDR3 is made up of 15 amino acids. Germline V gives CDR1 MDHEN, CDR2 SYDVKM. Trimming shortened V by 8 bases and J by 0 bases, and 16 bases separated the two germline ends. Written as DNA, the CDR3 is TGTGCCAGCCGTCGCTCCGGGACTCTGAACACTGAAGCTTTCTTT. It specifies CASRRSGTLNTEAFF.

V and J are TRBV25-1 and TRBJ2-5, with D perhaps matching TRBD2 (6 bases). The CDR3 runs 15 residues. Germline CDR1 is MGHDK and CDR2 is SYGVNS. V lost 6 bases to trimming and J lost 4 bases, with 18 bases between them. The DNA for the CDR3 is TGTGCCAGCAGCAAAGGGGCCGGGAGCGGAGAGACCCAGTACTTC. This sequence encodes CASSKGAGSGETQYF.